The T cell receptor (beta chain) under discussion was sequenced for a study of blood T cell repertoires in COVID-19. At the level of the study: T cells, B-cell-depleted T cells, or PBMCs provided the cDNA or gDNA that served as material.

This CDR3 comprises 13 residues. The germline gives CDR1 MNHEY, CDR2 SMNVEV (reference sequence). V shed 11 bases and J shed 3 bases, with 11 bases lying between them. Source study methods: Amplifying reference gene primers gave estimates of nucleated cell counts. Assay used: immunoSEQ multiplex PCR; TCRdb lists only in-frame clones, some missing. V and J calls and clone size are those listed in that table; D and trimming were worked out from the DNA. The sample contains around 78,000 clones, 88% of which appear only once. The TCR originated in a human donor in a cohort sampled during active COVID-19. Material: peripheral blood. The chain is built from TRBV27 and TRBJ1-6; a weak D match, TRBD1 (5 bases). CDR3 nucleotides: TGTGCCGGGGCGGAGGGCTATAATTCACCCCTCCACTTT. It is translated as CAGAEGYNSPLHF.